Shown below are 13 T cell receptor beta chains from a single sample sequenced in a study of CD8+CD57+ T cells in acquired aplastic anemia. For CDR3 and TCR beta VDJ profiling, genomic DNA was the template used. TCRdb re-derived calls from the reads in MiXCR, one entry per CDR3 protein. The sample yields around 150,000 distinct CDR3 sequences, approximately 43% seen once. The sequenced sample was sorted CD4+, CD8+, or CD8+CD57+ T cells (not recorded which) from PBMCs. These TCRs come from a human donor in good health.

The chain uses TRBV28 and TRBJ1-1, with no clear D. The CDR3 totals 12 residues. Trimming took 11 bases from V and 5 from J, leaving 15 bases between them. Germline V lookup: CDR1 MDHEN, CDR2 SYDVKM. CDR3 nucleotides: TGTGCCGCCGGGAAAATGGGTACTGAAGCTTTCTTT. Translating it yields CAAGKMGTEAFF. Filled out from reference TRBV28 and TRBJ1-1, the complete variable domain reads DVKVTQSSRYLVKRTGEKVFLECVQDMDHENMFWYRQDPGLGLRLIYFSYDVKMKEKGDIPEGYSVSREKKERFSLILESASTNQTSMYLCAAGKMGTEAFFGQGTRLTVV.

This clonotype was picked up many times. The rearrangement joins TRBV20-1 to TRBJ1-3, with D tentatively TRBD1 (5 bases). The CDR3 consists of 16 residues. Trimming removed 0 bases from V and 3 bases from J, with 15 bases in between. The germline gives CDR1 DFQATT, CDR2 SNEGSKA (reference sequence). The DNA of the CDR3 is TGCAGTGCTAGAGATAGTGGGCCAGGGCTTGGAAACACCATATATTTT. Amino acid sequence: CSARDSGPGLGNTIYF.

This clonotype showed up many times. The CDR3 loop reads CAISEAGPGTDTQYF. DNA of the CDR3: TGTGCCATCAGCGAAGCGGGTCCCGGCACAGATACGCAGTATTTT. The rearrangement links TRBV10-3 to TRBJ2-3, with D possibly being TRBD2 (6 bases). Trimming took 6 bases from V and 1 from J, leaving 14 bases between them. CDR3 length: 15 amino acids. The germline CDR1 and CDR2 sequences are ENHRY and SYGVKD.

The chain has TRBV10-1 and TRBJ1-1; D is ambiguous. V was shortened by 10 bases and J by 0 bases, with 21 bases between the two germline ends. Germline V gene lookup returns CDR1 WNHNN and CDR2 SYGVQD (reference sequence). The CDR3 is 16 residues long. The CDR3 DNA is TGCGCCAACGCTAGAGACTACAGAAGACTGAACACTGAAGCTTTCTTT. Translating gives CANARDYRRLNTEAFF.

This sequence joins TRBV20-1 and TRBJ2-5; D is uncertain. CDR3 length: 18 amino acids. Trimming shortened V by 0 bases and J by 2 bases, and 22 bases separated the two germline ends. Germline lookup yields CDR1 DFQATT and CDR2 SNEGSKA (reference sequence). CDR3 nucleotide sequence: TGCAGTGCTAGAGACCCAGATATGGCGGACGCACCACAAGAGACCCAGTACTTC. Translated, it gives CSARDPDMADAPQETQYF.

This clonotype occurred a few times. The rearrangement uses TRBV30 and TRBJ2-1; TRBD1 aligns across 7 bases. Germline CDR1 GTSNPN, CDR2 SVGIG (reference sequence). CDR3 length: 12 residues. With 1 base clipped from V and 15 bases from J, the junction kept 9 bases outside the gene matches. The CDR3 here is CAWSARQGWAFF. The CDR3 coding sequence is TGTGCCTGGAGTGCAAGACAGGGCTGGGCGTTCTTC.

This chain links TRBV5-6 with TRBJ1-1; D is unresolved. Germline V gene sequence: CDR1 SGHDT, CDR2 YYEEEE. The CDR3 covers 12 residues. With 0 bases removed from V and 6 bases from J, the gap between germline ends came to 6 bases. Written as DNA, the CDR3 is TGTGCCAGCAGCTTGGCCTGGTCTGAAGCTTTCTTT. It codes for CASSLAWSEAFF. The full variable domain, in which reference TRBV5-6 and TRBJ1-1 provide the parts outside the CDR3, is DAGVTQSPTHLIKTRGQQVTLRCSPKSGHDTVSWYQQALGQGPQFIFQYYEEEERQRGNFPDRFSGHQFPNYSSELNVNALLLGDSALYLCASSLAWSEAFFGQGTRLTVV.

This clonotype was seen a few times. This rearrangement joins TRBV20-1 to TRBJ2-7; 9 positions match TRBD1. V shed 6 bases, J shed 0 bases, and the junction held 12 bases outside the gene matches. The germline V gene encodes CDR1 DFQATT and CDR2 SNEGSKA (reference sequence). The CDR3 length is 16 residues. The CDR3 is CSAQPLDRGLSYEQYF. In DNA form, the CDR3 reads TGCAGTGCGCAGCCCTTGGACAGGGGACTCTCCTACGAGCAGTACTTC.

This clonotype was seen repeatedly, ten times or more. The chain recombines TRBV29-1 with TRBJ2-7; TRBD2 aligns across 13 bases. Per germline, CDR1 SQVTM and CDR2 ANQGSEA. With V trimmed by 7 bases and J by 4 bases, 7 bases remained unmatched. The CDR3 totals 14 residues. CDR3 DNA sequence: TGCAGCGCAGCACCGGGACTAGCGGGATACGAGCAGTACTTC. Translated, it gives CSAAPGLAGYEQYF.

This rearrangement joins TRBV19 to TRBJ1-5, with D perhaps matching TRBD1 (5 bases). V gave up 4 bases and J gave up 1 base, with 8 bases separating them. The germline V gene encodes CDR1 LNHDA and CDR2 SQIVND (reference sequence). This CDR3 is 14 amino acids long. CDR3: CASSRGRSNQPQHF. The CDR3 DNA follows: TGTGCCAGTAGTAGGGGCCGGAGCAATCAGCCCCAGCATTTT.

In its sample, this clonotype was seen a few times. The V gene is TRBV19, the J gene TRBJ1-2; 7 positions agree with TRBD1. The CDR3 is 15 residues long. V was pared by 5 bases and J by 0 bases, with 6 bases of the junction left unmatched. CDR1 LNHDA and CDR2 SQIVND come from the germline V gene (reference sequence). This CDR3 is CASSPGTDTNYGYTF. The DNA for the CDR3 is TGTGCCAGTAGTCCAGGGACAGACACTAACTATGGCTACACCTTC.

This clonotype was detected ten times or more. The V and J genes are TRBV25-1 and TRBJ1-1, with 7 bases fitting TRBD1. Germline V lookup: CDR1 MGHDK, CDR2 SYGVNS. J gave up 7 bases and V 2 bases, and 4 bases lay outside the gene matches. The CDR3 length is 13 residues. CDR3 sequence (DNA): TGTGCCAGCAGTGAACCAGGGGGGTTTGAAGCTTTCTTT. Encoded protein: CASSEPGGFEAFF.

The rearrangement links TRBV24-1 to TRBJ2-7; D is perhaps TRBD2 (6 bases). The V and J ends lost 5 bases and 0 bases respectively, with 16 bases between them. The CDR3 runs to 16 residues. Germline CDR1 is KGHDR and CDR2 is SFDVKD. The CDR3 loop is CATSVPGTGHSYEQYF. Here the CDR3 DNA reads TGTGCCACCAGTGTCCCCGGGACTGGCCACTCCTACGAGCAGTACTTC.